The next 21 T cell receptor beta chains were all read from a single sample in a study of T cell responses to AZD1222 COVID-19 vaccine. The protocol was immunoSEQ multiplex PCR, while the TCRdb copy is restricted to in-frame clones and leaves out a portion. This table has roughly 100,000 clones, about four fifths appearing once. The sample consisted of peripheral blood, taken on day 0 of AZD1222 vaccination. Receptor source: an adult in good health.

There are a few counts of this clone. V is TRBV7-9 and J is TRBJ2-2; perhaps TRBD2 as D (5 bases). Per the germline V gene, CDR1 is SEHNR and CDR2 is FQNEAQ (reference sequence). The V and J ends lost 7 bases and 1 base respectively, with 10 bases between them. This CDR3 has 14 residues. The CDR3: CASTGLLNTGELFF. The CDR3 region has the DNA TGTGCCAGCACCGGACTCTTGAACACCGGGGAGCTGTTTTTT.

The chain carries TRBV12-3 or TRBV12-4 and TRBJ1-1, with D unresolved. The CDR3 is 12 amino acids. The germline V and J ends were trimmed by 2 bases and 7 bases, with 8 bases remaining between them. DNA for the CDR3: TGTGCCAGCAGTTTAAGGAGTAATGAAGCTTTCTTT. It encodes CASSLRSNEAFF.

Here the CDR3 reads CASSLVLGGSNTEAFF. The CDR3 DNA is TGCGCCAGCAGCTTGGTACTAGGCGGTTCGAACACTGAAGCTTTCTTT. The V and J genes are TRBV5-1 and TRBJ1-1; D gene uncertain. The CDR3 is 16 residues long. Trimming pared 0 bases from V and 1 base from J, leaving 13 bases between. Germline CDR1 is SGHRS and CDR2 is YFSETQ.

The chain combines TRBV12-5 with TRBJ2-5; D not certain. Per the germline V gene, CDR1 is LGHNT and CDR2 is FRNRAP. This CDR3 has 13 amino acids. The V end was cut by 2 bases, the J end by 4 bases, with 8 bases between. In DNA, the CDR3 is TGTGCTAGTGGTTTGAGTACAAGAGAGACCCAGTACTTC. This sequence encodes CASGLSTRETQYF.

V usage is TRBV27 and J usage is TRBJ1-6; 8 positions agree with TRBD1. The CDR3 sequence is 20 residues long. Germline V gene lookup returns CDR1 MNHEY and CDR2 SMNVEV (reference sequence). The V and J ends lost 3 bases and 0 bases, in that order; junction bases with no gene match: 13. CDR3 in amino acids: CASSLRWQGARSSYNSPLHF. The CDR3 coding sequence is TGTGCCAGCAGTTTGAGGTGGCAGGGGGCGAGGAGCTCCTATAATTCACCCCTCCACTTT.

The chain uses TRBV2 and TRBJ1-1; 8 nucleotides align to TRBD1. Trimming removed 8 bases from V and 4 bases from J; junction bases left unmatched: 3. CDR3 length: 12 amino acids. The germline V gene encodes CDR1 SNHLY and CDR2 FYNNEI. The CDR3 spells CASQTGGTEAFF. In DNA, the CDR3 is TGTGCCAGCCAAACAGGGGGCACTGAAGCTTTCTTT.

V is TRBV7-6 and J is TRBJ1-2; maybe TRBD1 (5 bases). This CDR3 comprises 17 residues. The germline V gene encodes CDR1 SGHVS and CDR2 FNYEAQ. Trimming pared 2 bases from V and 2 bases from J, leaving 18 bases between. Here the CDR3 reads CASSLLPAGFDNYGYTF. DNA of the CDR3: TGTGCCAGCAGCTTATTACCAGCAGGGTTCGACAACTATGGCTACACCTTC.

The DNA for the CDR3 is TGTGCCAGCAGCCCCGGGACCGCTACCTACGAGCAGTACTTC. Translating gives CASSPGTATYEQYF. The V and J genes are TRBV3-1 (or the pseudogene TRBV3-2) and TRBJ2-7; possibly TRBD1 or TRBD2 for D (5 bases each). The CDR3 runs 14 residues. Between the trimmed V and J ends, which lost 4 bases and 2 bases, there was a span of 12 bases. CDR1 and CDR2 (germline): LGHDT, YNNKEL (reference sequence).

This clone has a handful of counts. The chain links TRBV7-2 to TRBJ1-2; unclear D gene. The CDR3 runs 10 residues. Trimming shortened V by 11 bases and J by 8 bases, and 12 bases separated the two germline ends. Looked up from germline, CDR1 is SGHTA and CDR2 is FQGNSA. The CDR3 DNA sequence: TGTGCCGAAGAAGGTCTAGGCTACACCTTC. It is translated as CAEEGLGYTF.

The chain links TRBV10-3 to TRBJ2-1; 8 nucleotides line up with TRBD2. The CDR3 totals 17 residues. V was pared by 0 bases and J by 6 bases, with 10 bases of the junction left unmatched. Looked up from germline, CDR1 is ENHRY and CDR2 is SYGVKD. CDR3 amino acids: CAISESLGGGTSNEQFF. Written as DNA, the CDR3 is TGTGCCATCAGTGAGTCGTTGGGCGGGGGGACCTCCAATGAGCAGTTCTTC.

This clone was observed once. The chain uses TRBV15 and TRBJ1-2, with D possibly TRBD1 on 5 matching bases. This CDR3 contains 13 residues. Per germline, CDR1 LNHNV and CDR2 YYDKDF (reference sequence). Trimming stripped 8 bases from V and 4 bases from J, with 14 bases between. This CDR3 is CATRNTGPYGYTF. The CDR3 nucleotides read TGTGCCACCCGAAACACAGGTCCCTATGGCTACACCTTC.

This sequence joins TRBV12-3 or TRBV12-4 and TRBJ2-5; D is uncertain. V was pared by 5 bases and J by 5 bases, with 6 bases between. The CDR3 consists of 11 residues. CDR3 protein: CASSLRETQYF. The CDR3, as DNA: TGTGCCAGCAGTCTACGGGAGACCCAGTACTTC.

In this sample, this clone turned up a few times. Other DNA sequences from this sample encode an identical CDR3 as well. Written as DNA, the CDR3 is TGCGCCAGCAGCTTAGACCTATACACAGATACGCAGTATTTT. Its translation: CASSLDLYTDTQYF. The chain has TRBV5-1 and TRBJ2-3; no definite D call. V was clipped by 2 bases and J by 2 bases, with 9 bases between them. The CDR3 loop spans 14 amino acids. CDR1 is SGHRS and CDR2 is YFSETQ in the germline V gene.

This chain links TRBV5-6 with TRBJ2-2; D is unresolved. This CDR3 spans 15 amino acids. The V end lost 2 bases, the J end lost 6 bases, and 14 bases lay between the germline ends. The germline CDR1 and CDR2 sequences are SGHDT and YYEEEE. The CDR3 reads CASSFLTPQSGELFF. For the CDR3, the DNA is TGTGCCAGCAGCTTCCTCACACCCCAGTCCGGGGAGCTGTTTTTT.

Comment on this clone: Different DNA sequences within this sample yield the same CDR3. The chain is built from TRBV9 and TRBJ1-1; 7 positions agree with TRBD1. The V segment lost 0 bases and the J segment 5 bases; nucleotides outside the gene matches: 4. The CDR3 spans 14 residues. Germline V gives CDR1 SGDLS, CDR2 YYNGEE. The CDR3 loop is CASSVAGGGTEAFF. DNA of the CDR3: TGTGCCAGCAGCGTAGCAGGGGGAGGGACTGAAGCTTTCTTT. The full variable domain, rest sourced from reference TRBV9 and TRBJ1-1, is DSGVTQTPKHLITATGQRVTLRCSPRSGDLSVYWYQQSLDQGLQFLIQYYNGEERAKGNILERFSAQQFPDLHSELNLSSLELGDSALYFCASSVAGGGTEAFFGQGTRLTVV.

This chain links TRBV5-5 with TRBJ2-7; 9 nucleotides match TRBD2. V lost 0 bases to trimming and J lost 6 bases; unmatched junction nucleotides: 10. The germline V gene has CDR1 SGHKS and CDR2 YYEKEE (reference sequence). There are 16 residues in the CDR3. CDR3 sequence: CASSLGPSPTSGEQYF. CDR3 nucleotide sequence: TGTGCCAGCAGCTTGGGTCCAAGTCCGACTAGCGGCGAGCAGTACTTC.

The chain recombines TRBV10-3 with TRBJ1-2, with D possibly being TRBD1 (5 bases). The CDR3 spans 12 residues. CDR1 is ENHRY and CDR2 is SYGVKD in the germline V gene. V dropped 4 bases and J dropped 8 bases, with 11 bases sitting between them. Here the CDR3 reads CAISGGGEGYTF. CDR3 nucleotides: TGTGCCATCAGTGGAGGAGGGGAGGGCTACACCTTC.

The V gene is TRBV23-1, the J gene TRBJ2-5, with 9 bases identical to TRBD2. TRBV23-1 is marked as an open reading frame, function uncertain. The CDR3 is 17 residues long. V trimming: 3 bases; J trimming: 4 bases; junction bases outside the gene matches: 12. Here the CDR3 DNA reads TGCGCCAGCAGTCATTCACTGACTAGCGGACTCTCAGAGACCCAGTACTTC. Translated: CASSHSLTSGLSETQYF.

The V call is TRBV6-5, the J call TRBJ1-6; D remains unclear. This CDR3 spans 14 amino acids. V lost 10 bases and J lost 10, with 20 bases in between. CDR1 is MNHEY and CDR2 is SVGAGI in the germline V gene. This chain's CDR3 is CATTPDGWGSPLHF. The CDR3 DNA sequence: TGTGCCACCACCCCCGACGGTTGGGGATCACCCCTCCACTTT.

The CDR3 reads CASSLEGFVGEQYF. In DNA form, the CDR3 reads TGTGCCAGCAGCTTAGAAGGGTTCGTCGGCGAGCAGTACTTC. The gene calls are TRBV7-2 and TRBJ2-7; no firm D call. Per the germline V gene, CDR1 is SGHTA and CDR2 is FQGNSA. The CDR3 covers 14 residues. V lost 1 base and J 6 bases, leaving 13 bases between the germline ends.

The CDR3 nucleotides read TGTGCCAGCAGCTTAGACTCTAGTCCCGGGGAGCTGTTTTTT. Translation gives CASSLDSSPGELFF. The V and J genes are TRBV7-2 and TRBJ2-2; D is unclear. The CDR3 runs to 14 residues. Trimming took 1 base from V and 6 from J, leaving 9 bases between them. Germline CDR1 and CDR2: SGHTA and FQGNSA. Together with reference TRBV7-2 and TRBJ2-2, the CDR3 gives the full variable domain: GAGVSQSPSNKVTEKGKDVELRCDPISGHTALYWYRQSLGQGLEFLIYFQGNSAPDKSGLPSDRFSAERTGGSVSTLTIQRTQQEDSAVYLCASSLDSSPGELFFGEGSRLTVL.